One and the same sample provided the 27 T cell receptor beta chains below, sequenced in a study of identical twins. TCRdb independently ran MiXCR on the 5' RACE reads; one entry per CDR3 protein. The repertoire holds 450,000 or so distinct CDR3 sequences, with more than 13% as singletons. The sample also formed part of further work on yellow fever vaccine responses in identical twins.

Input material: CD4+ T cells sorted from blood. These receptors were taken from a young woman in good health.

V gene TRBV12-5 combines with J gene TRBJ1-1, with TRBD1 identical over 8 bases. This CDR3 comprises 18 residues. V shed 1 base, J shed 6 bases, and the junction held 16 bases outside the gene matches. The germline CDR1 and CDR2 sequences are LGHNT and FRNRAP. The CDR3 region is CASGLGRKDREPPPEAFF. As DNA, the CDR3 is TGTGCTAGTGGTTTGGGCCGAAAGGACAGGGAGCCCCCACCTGAAGCTTTCTTT.

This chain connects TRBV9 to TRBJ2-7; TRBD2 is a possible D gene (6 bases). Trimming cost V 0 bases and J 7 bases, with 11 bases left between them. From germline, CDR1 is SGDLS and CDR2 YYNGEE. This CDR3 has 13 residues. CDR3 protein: CASSVELAGEQYF. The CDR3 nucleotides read TGTGCCAGCAGCGTAGAGTTGGCGGGGGAGCAGTACTTC.

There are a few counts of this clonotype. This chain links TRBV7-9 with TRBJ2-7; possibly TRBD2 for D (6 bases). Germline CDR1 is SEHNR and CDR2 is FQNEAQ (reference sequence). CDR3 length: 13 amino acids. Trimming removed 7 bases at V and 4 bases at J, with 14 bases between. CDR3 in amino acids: CASTYGGGYEQYF. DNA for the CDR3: TGTGCCAGCACCTACGGGGGAGGTTACGAGCAGTACTTC. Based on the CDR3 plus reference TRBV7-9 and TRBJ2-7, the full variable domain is DTGVSQNPRHKITKRGQNVTFRCDPISEHNRLYWYRQTLGQGPEFLTYFQNEAQLEKSRLLSDRFSAERPKGSFSTLEIQRTEQGDSAMYLCASTYGGGYEQYFGPGTRLTVT.

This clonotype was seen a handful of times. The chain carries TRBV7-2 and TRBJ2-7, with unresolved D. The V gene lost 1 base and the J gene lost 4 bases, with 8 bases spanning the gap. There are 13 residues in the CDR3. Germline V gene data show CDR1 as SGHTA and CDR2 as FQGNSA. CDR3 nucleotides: TGTGCCAGCAGCTTAGGACCTCGGTACGAGCAGTACTTC. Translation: CASSLGPRYEQYF.

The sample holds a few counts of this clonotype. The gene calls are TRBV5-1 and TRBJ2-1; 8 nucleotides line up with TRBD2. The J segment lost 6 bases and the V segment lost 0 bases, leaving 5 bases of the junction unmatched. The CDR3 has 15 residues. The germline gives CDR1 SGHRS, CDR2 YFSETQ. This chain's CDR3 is CASSLGREGRNEQFF. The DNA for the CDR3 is TGCGCCAGCAGCTTGGGCCGGGAGGGCCGCAATGAGCAGTTCTTC.

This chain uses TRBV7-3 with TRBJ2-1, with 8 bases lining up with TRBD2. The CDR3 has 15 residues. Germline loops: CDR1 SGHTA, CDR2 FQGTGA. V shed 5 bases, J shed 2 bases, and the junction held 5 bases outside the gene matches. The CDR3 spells CASSTAGGTYNEQFF. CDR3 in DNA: TGTGCCAGCAGCACCGCGGGGGGAACCTACAATGAGCAGTTCTTC.

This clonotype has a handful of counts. The CDR3 protein is CASSQPGLADRGYNEQYF. In nucleotides, the CDR3 is TGTGCCAGCAGCCAACCGGGGCTAGCGGACAGGGGCTATAACGAGCAGTACTTC. The chain is built from TRBV3-1 and TRBJ2-7; 9 bases fit TRBD1. The CDR3 covers 18 residues. The germline V gene encodes CDR1 LGHDT and CDR2 YNNKEL (reference sequence). After removal of 2 bases from V and 5 bases from J, the junction contained 16 bases not matched to a gene.

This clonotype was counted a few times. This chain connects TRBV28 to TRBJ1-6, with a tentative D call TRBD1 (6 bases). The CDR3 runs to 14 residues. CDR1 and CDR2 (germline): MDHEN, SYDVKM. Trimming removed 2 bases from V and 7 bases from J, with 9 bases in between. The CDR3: CASSLIQGNSPLHF. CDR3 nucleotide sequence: TGTGCCAGCAGTTTAATCCAGGGGAATTCACCCCTCCACTTT.

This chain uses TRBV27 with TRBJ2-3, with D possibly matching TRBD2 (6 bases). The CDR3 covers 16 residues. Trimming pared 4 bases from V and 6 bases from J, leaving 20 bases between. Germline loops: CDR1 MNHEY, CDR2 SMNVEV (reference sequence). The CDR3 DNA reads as TGTGCCAGCAGTTGGGGAGGACCCGTAATGGGGGATACGCAGTATTTT. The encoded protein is CASSWGGPVMGDTQYF.

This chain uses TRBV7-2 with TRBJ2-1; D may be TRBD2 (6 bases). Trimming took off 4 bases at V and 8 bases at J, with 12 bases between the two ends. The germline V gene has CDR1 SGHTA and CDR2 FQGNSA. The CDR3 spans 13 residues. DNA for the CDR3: TGTGCCAGCAGCTATTCCCGCGGGGATGAGCAGTTCTTC. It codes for CASSYSRGDEQFF.

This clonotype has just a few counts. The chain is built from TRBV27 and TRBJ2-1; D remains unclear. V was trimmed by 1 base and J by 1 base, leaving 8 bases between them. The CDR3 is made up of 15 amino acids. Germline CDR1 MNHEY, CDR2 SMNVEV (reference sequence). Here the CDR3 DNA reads TGTGCCAGCAGTTTATTCGACCAGTCCTACAATGAGCAGTTCTTC. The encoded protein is CASSLFDQSYNEQFF.

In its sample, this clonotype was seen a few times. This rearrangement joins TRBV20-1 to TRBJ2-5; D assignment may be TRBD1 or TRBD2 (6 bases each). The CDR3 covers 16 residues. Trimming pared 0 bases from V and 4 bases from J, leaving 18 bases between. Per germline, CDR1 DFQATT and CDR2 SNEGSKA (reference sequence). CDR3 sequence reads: CSARDWEAGDVETQYF. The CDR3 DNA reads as TGCAGTGCTAGAGATTGGGAGGCAGGGGATGTAGAGACCCAGTACTTC.

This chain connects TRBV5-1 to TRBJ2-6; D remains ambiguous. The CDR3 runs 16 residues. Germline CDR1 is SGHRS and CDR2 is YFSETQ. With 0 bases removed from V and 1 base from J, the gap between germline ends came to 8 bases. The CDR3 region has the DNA TGCGCCAGCAGCTTGGGGGCCGGGTCTGGGGCCAACGTCCTGACTTTC. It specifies CASSLGAGSGANVLTF.

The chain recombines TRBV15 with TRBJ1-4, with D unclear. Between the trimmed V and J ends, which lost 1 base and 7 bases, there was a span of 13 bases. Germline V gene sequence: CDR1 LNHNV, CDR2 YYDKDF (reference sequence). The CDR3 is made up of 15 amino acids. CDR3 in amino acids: CATSRAEAGGEKLFF. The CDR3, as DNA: TGTGCCACCAGCAGAGCGGAGGCGGGAGGTGAAAAACTGTTTTTT.

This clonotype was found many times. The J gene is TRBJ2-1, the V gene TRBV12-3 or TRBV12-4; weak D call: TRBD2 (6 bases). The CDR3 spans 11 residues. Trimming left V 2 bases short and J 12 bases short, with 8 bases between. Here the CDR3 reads CASSLQGGQFF. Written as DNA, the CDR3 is TGTGCCAGCAGTTTACAGGGAGGGCAGTTCTTC.

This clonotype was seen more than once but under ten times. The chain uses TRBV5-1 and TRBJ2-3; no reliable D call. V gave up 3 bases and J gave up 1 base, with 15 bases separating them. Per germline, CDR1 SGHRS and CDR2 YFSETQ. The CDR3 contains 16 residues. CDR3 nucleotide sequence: TGCGCCAGCAGCTCCGGCAGAGAACTCCGCACAGATACGCAGTATTTT. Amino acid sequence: CASSSGRELRTDTQYF.

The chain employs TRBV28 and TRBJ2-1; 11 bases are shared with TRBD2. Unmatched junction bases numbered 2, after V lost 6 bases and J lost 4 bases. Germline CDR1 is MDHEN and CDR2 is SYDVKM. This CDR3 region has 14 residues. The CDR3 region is CASRASGRYNEQFF. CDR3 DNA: TGTGCCAGCAGGGCTAGCGGGAGGTACAATGAGCAGTTCTTC.

CDR3 amino acids: CASSEMGGTSGLRTGELFF. CDR3 nucleotides: TGTGCCAGCAGTGAAATGGGCGGGACTAGCGGGCTCAGAACCGGGGAGCTGTTTTTT. The rearrangement uses TRBV2 and TRBJ2-2, with 12 bases lining up with TRBD2. This CDR3 region has 19 residues. Germline CDR1 reads SNHLY; CDR2 reads FYNNEI. The V gene end was trimmed by 2 bases and the J gene end by 5 bases; junction bases not matched to a gene: 12.

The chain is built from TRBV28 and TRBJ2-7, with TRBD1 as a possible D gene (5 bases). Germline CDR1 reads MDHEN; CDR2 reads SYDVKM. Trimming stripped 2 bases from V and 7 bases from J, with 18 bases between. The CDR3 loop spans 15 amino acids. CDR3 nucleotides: TGTGCCAGCAGTTTAGGTCAGGGCCTTCCAACAGAGCAGTACTTC. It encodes CASSLGQGLPTEQYF.

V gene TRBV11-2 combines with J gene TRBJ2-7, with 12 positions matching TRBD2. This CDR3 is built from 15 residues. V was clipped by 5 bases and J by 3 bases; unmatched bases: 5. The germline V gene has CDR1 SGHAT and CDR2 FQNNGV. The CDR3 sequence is CASSQTSGGIYEQYF. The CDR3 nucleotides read TGTGCCAGCAGCCAGACTAGCGGGGGCATCTACGAGCAGTACTTC.

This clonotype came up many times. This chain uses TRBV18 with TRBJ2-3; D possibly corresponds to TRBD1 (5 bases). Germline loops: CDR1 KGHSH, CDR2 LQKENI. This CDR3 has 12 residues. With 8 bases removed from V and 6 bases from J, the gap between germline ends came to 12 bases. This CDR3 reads CASSPKGDTQYF. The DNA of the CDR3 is TGTGCCAGCAGTCCCAAGGGGGATACGCAGTATTTT.

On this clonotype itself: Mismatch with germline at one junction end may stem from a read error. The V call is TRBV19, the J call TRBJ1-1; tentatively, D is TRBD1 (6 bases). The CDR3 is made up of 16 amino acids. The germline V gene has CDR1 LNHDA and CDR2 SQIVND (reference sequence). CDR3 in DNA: TGTGCCAGTAGGGAAAATCTCGGACAGATGAACACTGAAGCCTTCTTT. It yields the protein CASRENLGQMNTEAFF.

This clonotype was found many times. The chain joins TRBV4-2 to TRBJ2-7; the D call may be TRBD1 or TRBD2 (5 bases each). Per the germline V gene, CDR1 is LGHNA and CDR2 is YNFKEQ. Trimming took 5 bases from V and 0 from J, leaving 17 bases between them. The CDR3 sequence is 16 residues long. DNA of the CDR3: TGTGCCAGCAGCAAGACCGGGACGACGAGCTCCTACGAGCAGTACTTC. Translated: CASSKTGTTSSYEQYF.

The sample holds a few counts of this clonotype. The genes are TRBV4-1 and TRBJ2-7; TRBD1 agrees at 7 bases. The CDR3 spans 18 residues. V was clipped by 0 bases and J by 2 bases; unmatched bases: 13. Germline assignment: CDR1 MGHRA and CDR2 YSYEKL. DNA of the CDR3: TGCGCCAGCAGCCAAGAATGGAAGGGGGCCGGGGTTACCTACGAGCAGTACTTC. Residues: CASSQEWKGAGVTYEQYF.

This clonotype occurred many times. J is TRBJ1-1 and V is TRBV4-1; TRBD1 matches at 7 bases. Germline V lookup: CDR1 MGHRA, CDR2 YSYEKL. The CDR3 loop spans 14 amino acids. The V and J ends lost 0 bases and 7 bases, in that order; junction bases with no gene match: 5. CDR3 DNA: TGCGCCAGCAGCCAAGAAAACAGGGGAATTGAAGCTTTCTTT. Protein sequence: CASSQENRGIEAFF.

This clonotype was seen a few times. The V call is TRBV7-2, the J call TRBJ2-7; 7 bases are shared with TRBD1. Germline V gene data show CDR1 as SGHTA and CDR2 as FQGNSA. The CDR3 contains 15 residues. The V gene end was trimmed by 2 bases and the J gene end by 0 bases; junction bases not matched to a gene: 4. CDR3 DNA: TGTGCCAGCAGCTTACCGACAGGGACCTCCTACGAGCAGTACTTC. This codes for CASSLPTGTSYEQYF.

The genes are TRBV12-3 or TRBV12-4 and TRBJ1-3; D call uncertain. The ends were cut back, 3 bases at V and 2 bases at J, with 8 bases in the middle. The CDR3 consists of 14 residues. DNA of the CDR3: TGTGCCAGCAGTTTTCAGGATCCTGGAAACACCATATATTTT. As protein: CASSFQDPGNTIYF.